This TCR beta chain comes out of a study of shared clonotypes between healthy human individuals. Study-level findings and limits: Tissues were not sampled, only blood, and their repertoires likely differ. Genetic and exposure-history diversity was limited by the few donors. Against clonotypes common to all four donors, non-shared ones had lower generation probabilities.

The table came from immunoSEQ multiplex PCR; TCRdb's copy has only in-frame clones and leaves some out. This sample carries roughly 1,800,000 clones, about 95% of them seen once, and the ten largest clones take around 1.2%. The naive CD8 population came from CD45RO-negative cells selected for CCR7, without terminally differentiated effector memory CD45RA+ cells. The donors, healthy adults who were HIV-negative, had experienced no recent acute infections or vaccinations. Turning to this clone: The antigen remains unidentified.

Germline loops: CDR1 SGHTS, CDR2 YDEGEE. CDR3 length: 18 residues. After removal of 3 bases from V and 1 base from J, the junction contained 8 bases not matched to a gene. The TCR sequence derives from a young man in good health. The chain is built from TRBV5-8 and TRBJ2-2, with 11 bases identical to TRBD2. The source material was naive CD8+ T cells sorted from blood. DNA of the CDR3: TGTGCCAGCAGCTCACTAGCGGGAGCGTTAGGGAACACCGGGGAGCTGTTTTTT. Protein product: CASSSLAGALGNTGELFF.